Following are 30 T cell receptor beta chains from one sample sequenced in a study of regulatory T cells in long-lasting Graves disease. With iRepertoire HTBI primers and Arm-PCR of CDR3 regions, TCR beta libraries were built. From the multiplex PCR reads, TCRdb called clonotypes with MiXCR, one entry per CDR3 protein. This sample has roughly 530,000 distinct CDR3 sequences, with approximately 16% found just once. Time point defined: newly diagnosed GD, antithyroid drugs for less than 3 months. The TCR library was made from RNA that had been extracted from PBMCs in TRIzol. These data also featured in a second study, about T cells in Graves' hyperthyroidism and ophthalmopathy.

Specimen: peripheral blood mononuclear cells (PBMCs), collected at new diagnosis, from a patient treated with antithyroid drugs. Source of these receptors: a woman aged 40 to 65 with Graves disease.

The chain recombines TRBV13 with TRBJ2-6; TRBD1 matches at 9 bases. There are 21 residues in the CDR3. Trimming removed 7 bases from V and 1 base from J; junction bases left unmatched: 20. Germline lookup yields CDR1 PRHDT and CDR2 FYEKMQ (reference sequence). This CDR3 is CASTIHPFGDRVLSGANVLTF. The DNA for the CDR3 is TGTGCCAGCACCATTCACCCTTTTGGGGACAGGGTCCTATCTGGGGCCAACGTCCTGACTTTC.

The V gene is TRBV10-3, the J gene TRBJ2-2; tentatively, D is TRBD1 or TRBD2 (5 bases each). CDR1 ENHRY and CDR2 SYGVKD come from the germline V gene. Trimming took off 7 bases at V and 2 bases at J, with 14 bases between the two ends. The CDR3 has 15 residues. The CDR3 bases are TGTGCCATCACCAGCGGCCGGACAAACACCGGGGAGCTGTTTTTT. It translates to CAITSGRTNTGELFF.

The table lists this clonotype with a few counts. The chain uses TRBV20-1 and TRBJ1-1, with unresolved D. Trimming cost V 0 bases and J 3 bases, with 14 bases left between them. This CDR3 has 15 amino acids. Per germline, CDR1 DFQATT and CDR2 SNEGSKA (reference sequence). CDR3 sequence (DNA): TGCAGTGCTAGAGAAGTCGGACGGAGGGACACTGAAGCTTTCTTT. This encodes CSAREVGRRDTEAFF.

This clonotype has at least ten counts. The chain carries TRBV28 and TRBJ2-7, with D possibly being TRBD1 (6 bases). The CDR3 extends over 16 amino acids. Germline V gene data show CDR1 as MDHEN and CDR2 as SYDVKM. Between the trimmed V and J ends, which lost 3 bases and 6 bases, there was a span of 21 bases. The CDR3 region has the DNA TGTGCCAGCAGTTTCCTTGGCTTGACAGGTAAAGGCGAGCAGTACTTC. It codes for CASSFLGLTGKGEQYF.

V usage is TRBV5-1 and J usage is TRBJ1-3; D is uncertain. CDR1 is SGHRS, CDR2 YFSETQ, per germline. The CDR3 extends over 16 amino acids. With 0 bases removed from V and 4 bases from J, the gap between germline ends came to 14 bases. In DNA form, the CDR3 reads TGCGCCAGCAGCTTGGTTGGTTTGCCCGCCGGAAACACCATATATTTT. Encoded protein: CASSLVGLPAGNTIYF.

The chain joins TRBV27 to TRBJ2-1; D is possibly TRBD1 or TRBD2 (6 bases each). Trimming took 4 bases from V and 10 from J, leaving 26 bases between them. This CDR3 is 17 amino acids long. The germline V gene has CDR1 MNHEY and CDR2 SMNVEV (reference sequence). CDR3 sequence: CASSSPGGAGFLWEQFF. In DNA form, the CDR3 reads TGTGCCAGCAGTTCCCCCGGGGGCGCGGGGTTTCTATGGGAGCAGTTCTTC.

This clonotype was observed many times. Here the CDR3 reads CASSYSGTQNTEAFF. In nucleotides, the CDR3 is TGTGCCAGCAGTTACTCCGGGACACAAAACACTGAAGCTTTCTTT. The rearrangement joins TRBV6-5 to TRBJ1-1; possible D gene TRBD1, 6 bases. The CDR3 totals 15 residues. V dropped 0 bases and J dropped 2 bases, with 10 bases sitting between them. CDR1 MNHEY and CDR2 SVGAGI come from the germline V gene.

In its sample, this clonotype was seen many times. The chain links TRBV11-2 to TRBJ2-1; 9 nucleotides agree with TRBD2. This CDR3 has 15 amino acids. The junction had 8 bases not matched to a gene; V was cut back by 5 bases and J by 6 bases. Germline V CDR1 and CDR2: SGHAT, FQNNGV. This CDR3 reads CASSPGRRGGNEQFF. DNA for the CDR3: TGTGCCAGCAGCCCAGGGCGGCGGGGGGGCAATGAGCAGTTCTTC.

There are many counts of this clonotype. V and J are TRBV18 and TRBJ1-5; 7 nucleotides agree with TRBD1. J gave up 0 bases and V 3 bases, and 5 bases lay outside the gene matches. Germline V gene data show CDR1 as KGHSH and CDR2 as LQKENI. The CDR3 contains 16 residues. CDR3: CASSPPGQSSNQPQHF. The CDR3, as DNA: TGTGCCAGCTCACCCCCGGGACAGTCTAGCAATCAGCCCCAGCATTTT. Based on the CDR3 plus reference TRBV18 and TRBJ1-5, the full variable domain is NAGVMQNPRHLVRRRGQEARLRCSPMKGHSHVYWYRQLPEEGLKFMVYLQKENIIDESGMPKERFSAEFPKEGPSILRIQQVVRGDSAAYFCASSPPGQSSNQPQHFGDGTRLSIL.

This clonotype came up many times. The V gene is TRBV7-3, the J gene TRBJ2-7; 8 bases match TRBD1. Germline lookup yields CDR1 SGHTA and CDR2 FQGTGA. V was pared by 3 bases and J by 3 bases, with 7 bases of the junction left unmatched. This CDR3 region has 15 residues. CDR3 protein: CASSFTDREIYEQYF. CDR3 nucleotide sequence: TGTGCCAGCAGCTTTACGGACAGGGAGATCTACGAGCAGTACTTC.

Many counts were recorded for this clonotype. The chain links TRBV30 to TRBJ1-1; 7 bases agree with TRBD1. The length of the CDR3 is 15 residues. The germline V gene encodes CDR1 GTSNPN and CDR2 SVGIG (reference sequence). Losses at the gene ends were 1 base for V and 0 bases for J; bases not matched to a gene: 5. The CDR3 reads CAWSGDSHLNTEAFF. DNA of the CDR3: TGTGCCTGGAGTGGGGACAGCCACTTGAACACTGAAGCTTTCTTT. Combining the CDR3 with reference TRBV30 and TRBJ1-1 gives the whole variable domain SQTIHQWPATLVQPVGSPLSLECTVEGTSNPNLYWYRQAAGRGLQLLFYSVGIGQISSEVPQNLSASRPQDRQFILSSKKLLLSDSGFYLCAWSGDSHLNTEAFFGQGTRLTVV.

Only a few counts were recorded for this clonotype. The rearrangement joins TRBV5-6 to TRBJ1-1; the D gene is possibly TRBD1 (6 bases). The CDR3 spans 12 residues. V lost 4 bases and J 13 bases, leaving 17 bases between the germline ends. Germline-derived CDR1 and CDR2 are SGHDT and YYEEEE. CDR3: CASSVTGFKFFF. The CDR3 nucleotides are TGTGCCAGCAGCGTCACAGGGTTTAAATTTTTCTTT.

The chain uses TRBV6-1 and TRBJ2-7; 9 bases are shared with TRBD1. V shed 6 bases, J shed 2 bases, and the junction held 5 bases outside the gene matches. CDR3 length: 14 amino acids. Germline V CDR1 and CDR2: MNHNS, SASEGT. The CDR3 nucleotides read TGTGCCAGCAGGGACACAGGGGGCACCTACGAGCAGTACTTC. Residues: CASRDTGGTYEQYF.

This clonotype was observed many times. The chain is built from TRBV2 and TRBJ1-2; unclear D gene. In germline, CDR1 is SNHLY, CDR2 FYNNEI. Trimming shortened V by 2 bases and J by 7 bases, and 5 bases separated the two germline ends. The CDR3 is made up of 11 amino acids. The CDR3 nucleotides read TGTGCCAGCAGTGAATGGGTTGGCTACACCTTC. Translation: CASSEWVGYTF.

This clonotype was picked up many times. The chain links TRBV6-5 to TRBJ2-5, with 10 bases identical to TRBD2. The CDR3 length is 14 residues. The J segment lost 9 bases and the V segment lost 4 bases, leaving 8 bases of the junction unmatched. Germline CDR1 is MNHEY and CDR2 is SVGAGI. CDR3 coding DNA: TGTGCCAGCAGTTCCCCCGGGACTAGCGTGTCCCAGTACTTC. It encodes CASSSPGTSVSQYF.

This clonotype appeared many times. The rearrangement uses TRBV20-1 and TRBJ2-2; D might be TRBD1 (7 bases). CDR1 and CDR2 from the germline V gene are DFQATT and SNEGSKA (reference sequence). V lost 5 bases and J 0 bases, leaving 13 bases between the germline ends. The CDR3 runs 15 residues. The chain's CDR3 is CSAPQGGANTGELFF. CDR3 DNA: TGCAGTGCTCCTCAGGGGGGCGCGAACACCGGGGAGCTGTTTTTT.

This sequence joins TRBV6-2 or TRBV6-3 and TRBJ2-1, with 9 bases fitting TRBD1. The CDR3 has 15 amino acids. CDR1 and CDR2 from the germline V gene are MNHEY and SVGEGT. With V trimmed by 6 bases and J by 5 bases, 8 bases remained unmatched. CDR3 coding DNA: TGTGCCAGCAGGGGGGACAGGGCGAAGGACAATGAGCAGTTCTTC. This translates into CASRGDRAKDNEQFF.

This clonotype came up a few times. V gene TRBV24-1 combines with J gene TRBJ2-6; D is uncertain. The CDR3 has 16 residues. CDR1 KGHDR and CDR2 SFDVKD come from the germline V gene. The V gene lost 2 bases and the J gene lost 1 base, with 8 bases spanning the gap. For the CDR3, the DNA is TGTGCCACCAGTGATTACAGCCGATCTGGGGCCAACGTCCTGACTTTC. Translated, it gives CATSDYSRSGANVLTF.

In its sample, this clonotype was seen a few times. The genes are TRBV27 and TRBJ2-2, with D unclear. The V gene's germline CDR1 is MNHEY and CDR2 SMNVEV (reference sequence). Trimming removed 3 bases at V and 4 bases at J, with 12 bases between. This CDR3 has 15 amino acids. CDR3 bases: TGTGCCAGCAGTTTGGGCAGCCGAAGCACCGGGGAGCTGTTTTTT. Its protein product is CASSLGSRSTGELFF.

The chain carries TRBV6-1 and TRBJ1-5; a weak D match, TRBD1 (5 bases). The germline V gene has CDR1 MNHNS and CDR2 SASEGT. V was cut by 9 bases and J by 3 bases, with 12 bases left in between. The CDR3 has 13 residues. The CDR3 nucleotides read TGTGCCAGTCCAGGGCCCTCCAATCAGCCCCAGCATTTT. Translation gives CASPGPSNQPQHF.

This chain joins TRBV7-6 and TRBJ2-7; 9 bases are shared with TRBD1. CDR1 and CDR2 from the germline V gene are SGHVS and FNYEAQ. With 1 base clipped from V and 5 bases from J, the junction kept 3 bases outside the gene matches. The CDR3 contains 14 residues. The CDR3 spells CASSLDRDRDEQYF. CDR3 coding DNA: TGTGCCAGCAGCTTAGACCGGGACAGGGACGAGCAGTACTTC.

This clonotype was observed a handful of times. V usage is TRBV11-2 and J usage is TRBJ2-7; a possible D gene is TRBD1 (6 bases). From germline, CDR1 is SGHAT and CDR2 FQNNGV. Trimming took off 1 base at V and 5 bases at J, with 12 bases between the two ends. This CDR3 region has 14 residues. CDR3 loop: CASSLGGGFHEQYF. In DNA form, the CDR3 reads TGTGCCAGCAGCTTAGGTGGGGGCTTCCACGAGCAGTACTTC.

This clonotype was observed at least ten times. The CDR3 protein is CASSSRDGYQETQYF. The CDR3 DNA follows: TGTGCCAGCAGCTCCAGGGACGGCTACCAAGAGACCCAGTACTTC. J is TRBJ2-5 and V is TRBV6-1; either TRBD1 or TRBD2 may fit D (5 bases each). The V and J ends lost 6 bases and 0 bases respectively, with 14 bases between them. Germline CDR1 reads MNHNS; CDR2 reads SASEGT. The CDR3 length is 15 residues.

The chain is built from TRBV20-1 and TRBJ1-5, with 7 bases that match TRBD1. V was clipped by 6 bases and J by 0 bases; unmatched bases: 5. The CDR3 extends over 14 amino acids. CDR1 and CDR2 (germline): DFQATT, SNEGSKA (reference sequence). CDR3 sequence reads: CSARTGVSNQPQHF. CDR3 sequence (DNA): TGCAGTGCCCGGACAGGAGTTAGCAATCAGCCCCAGCATTTT.

This clonotype was seen ten or more times. The rearrangement joins TRBV6-1 to TRBJ2-7; 7 bases map to TRBD1. The germline V gene has CDR1 MNHNS and CDR2 SASEGT. The CDR3 spans 12 residues. Trimming cost V 10 bases and J 2 bases; bases outside gene matches: 5. As DNA, the CDR3 is TGTGCCACCGGACAGGAACCCTACGAGCAGTACTTC. This sequence encodes CATGQEPYEQYF.

This clonotype was seen a few times. This could be a read error, since a much larger clone is one nucleotide away. The rearrangement joins TRBV28 to TRBJ1-5; D is perhaps TRBD1 (5 bases). Germline CDR1 MDHEN, CDR2 SYDVKM. Trimming shortened V by 6 bases and J by 7 bases, and 13 bases separated the two germline ends. The length of the CDR3 is 13 residues. The CDR3 DNA sequence: TGTGCCAGCAGCGGGGGTTCGTGGCAGCCCCAGCATTTT. The encoded protein is CASSGGSWQPQHF.

This clonotype was found many times. The chain employs TRBV6-1 and TRBJ2-3; tentative D call: TRBD2 (5 bases). The CDR3 totals 14 residues. Germline V CDR1 and CDR2: MNHNS, SASEGT. V dropped 4 bases and J dropped 1 base, with 9 bases sitting between them. In nucleotides, the CDR3 is TGTGCCAGCAGTGTACCCGGGGGCACAGATACGCAGTATTTT. Translation gives CASSVPGGTDTQYF.

This clonotype was found once. The rearrangement uses TRBV5-1 and TRBJ2-3; TRBD2 aligns across 10 bases. V gave up 3 bases and J gave up 1 base; unmatched junction bases: 5. CDR3 length equals 16 residues. Germline CDR1 SGHRS, CDR2 YFSETQ. The CDR3 DNA sequence: TGCGCCAGCAGCTCGTCCCTAGCGGGGGGCACAGATACGCAGTATTTT. Translated, it gives CASSSSLAGGTDTQYF.

This clonotype was picked up many times. This chain joins TRBV12-3 or TRBV12-4 and TRBJ2-4; D is uncertain. The CDR3 is 14 residues long. Trimming took off 3 bases at V and 0 bases at J, with 6 bases between the two ends. The CDR3 here is CASSLTVAKNIQYF. As DNA, the CDR3 is TGTGCCAGCAGTTTGACGGTAGCCAAAAACATTCAGTACTTC.

In regard to this clonotype: Mismatch with germline at one junction end may stem from a read error. This sequence joins TRBV6-1 and TRBJ2-7, with 8 bases lining up with TRBD1. The CDR3 sequence is 15 residues long. Germline V gene lookup returns CDR1 MNHNS and CDR2 SASEGT. CDR3 protein: CASNSGWTGSYGQYF. DNA of the CDR3: TGTGCCAGCAATTCCGGATGGACAGGGTCCTACGGGCAGTACTTC.